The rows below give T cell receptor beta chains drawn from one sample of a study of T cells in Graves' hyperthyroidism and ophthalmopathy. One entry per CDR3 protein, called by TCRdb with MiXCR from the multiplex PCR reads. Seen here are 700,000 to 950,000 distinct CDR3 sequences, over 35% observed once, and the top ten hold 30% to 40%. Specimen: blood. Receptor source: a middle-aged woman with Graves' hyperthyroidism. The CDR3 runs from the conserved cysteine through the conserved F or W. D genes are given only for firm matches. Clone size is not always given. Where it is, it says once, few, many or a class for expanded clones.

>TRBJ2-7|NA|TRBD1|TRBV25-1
CASSEGGTGGVYEQYF
TGTGCCAGCAGTGAAGGGGGGACAGGGGGCGTATACGAGCAGTACTTC
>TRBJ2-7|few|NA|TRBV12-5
CASGLVEGSSYEQYF
TGTGCTAGTGGTTTGGTTGAGGGGTCCTCCTACGAGCAGTACTTC
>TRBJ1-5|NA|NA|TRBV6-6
CASSYGRQPQHF
TGTGCCAGCAGTTATGGTAGGCAGCCCCAGCATTTT
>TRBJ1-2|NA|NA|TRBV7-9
CASSAPGRGGGYTF
TGTGCCAGCAGCGCTCCGGGACGGGGTGGGGGCTACACCTTC
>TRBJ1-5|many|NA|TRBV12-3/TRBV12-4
CASTQGNQPQHF
TGTGCCAGCACCCAGGGGAATCAGCCCCAGCATTTT
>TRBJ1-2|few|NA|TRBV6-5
CASRVELFGVNYGYTF
TGTGCCAGCAGAGTTGAACTTTTCGGCGTGAACTATGGCTACACCTTC
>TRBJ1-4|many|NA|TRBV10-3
CAISESLPSKLFF
TGTGCCATCAGTGAGTCTCTGCCGTCAAAACTGTTTTTT
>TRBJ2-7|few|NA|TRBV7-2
CASSLERMGEQYF
TGTGCCAGCAGCTTAGAGAGGATGGGCGAGCAGTACTTC
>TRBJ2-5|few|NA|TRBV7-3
CASSLTGRPQETQYF
TGTGCCAGCAGCTTAACGGGTCGACCCCAAGAGACCCAGTACTTC
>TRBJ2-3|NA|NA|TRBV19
CASSISGPDTQYF
TGTGCCAGTAGTATCTCAGGGCCCGATACGCAGTATTTT
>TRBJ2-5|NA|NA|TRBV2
CASRDAFGTQYF
TGTGCCAGCAGGGACGCGTTCGGGACCCAGTACTTC
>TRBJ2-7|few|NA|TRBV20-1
CSARVPWAYEQYF
TGCAGTGCTAGAGTCCCCTGGGCCTACGAGCAGTACTTC
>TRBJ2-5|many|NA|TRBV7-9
CASSLYGAAQETQYF
TGTGCCAGCAGCTTATACGGAGCCGCCCAAGAGACCCAGTACTTC
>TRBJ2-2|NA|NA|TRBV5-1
CASSFTGDSNTGELFF
TGCGCCAGCAGCTTCACAGGGGACTCGAACACCGGGGAGCTGTTTTTT
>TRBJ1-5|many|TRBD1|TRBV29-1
CSVDSGGPNQPQHF
TGCAGCGTTGATTCAGGGGGTCCGAATCAGCCCCAGCATTTT
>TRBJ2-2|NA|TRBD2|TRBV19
CAGRTSGGAFTGELFF
TGTGCCGGCAGGACTAGCGGGGGGGCCTTCACCGGGGAGCTGTTTTTT
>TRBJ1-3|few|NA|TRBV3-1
CASSRTSSPNTIYF
TGTGCCAGCAGCCGCACGTCCTCCCCGAACACCATATATTTT
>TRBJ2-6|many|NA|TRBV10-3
CAIGGGNRISGANVLTF
TGTGCCATCGGAGGGGGGAACCGAATTTCTGGGGCCAACGTCCTGACTTTC
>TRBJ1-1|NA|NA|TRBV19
CASSLFHGSLNTEAFF
TGTGCCAGTAGCCTCTTCCACGGCAGCTTAAACACTGAAGCTTTCTTT
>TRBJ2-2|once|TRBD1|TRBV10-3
CAIARQGQELFF
TGTGCCATCGCGCGACAGGGTCAGGAGCTGTTTTTT
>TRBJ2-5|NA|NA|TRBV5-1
CASSPGTGAPPGETQYF
TGCGCCAGCAGCCCAGGGACCGGAGCGCCGCCGGGAGAGACCCAGTACTTC
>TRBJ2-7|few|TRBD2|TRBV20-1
CSALLAGSSEQYF
TGCAGTGCTTTACTAGCGGGAAGCTCCGAGCAGTACTTC
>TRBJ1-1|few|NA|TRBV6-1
CASRGAGGIMNTEAFF
TGTGCCAGCAGGGGGGCAGGAGGGATCATGAACACTGAAGCTTTCTTT
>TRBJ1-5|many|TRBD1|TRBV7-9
CASSSEGTGDNQPQHF
TGTGCCAGCAGCTCAGAAGGGACAGGGGACAATCAGCCCCAGCATTTT
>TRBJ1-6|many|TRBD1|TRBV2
CASSLTGANGPLHF
TGTGCCAGCAGCTTAACAGGGGCCAATGGCCCCCTCCACTTT
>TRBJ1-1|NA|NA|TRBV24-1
CATSEGPREAFF
TGTGCCACTTCTGAGGGACCGCGCGAAGCTTTCTTT
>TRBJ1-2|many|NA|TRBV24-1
CATGGASDGYTF
TGTGCCACCGGAGGTGCGTCGGATGGCTACACCTTC
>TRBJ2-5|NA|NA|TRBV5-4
CASSFRVRETQYF
TGTGCCAGCAGTTTCAGGGTTCGAGAGACCCAGTACTTC
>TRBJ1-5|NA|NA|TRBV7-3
CASSPKNGFNQPQHF
TGTGCCAGCAGCCCTAAAAACGGGTTCAATCAGCCCCAGCATTTT
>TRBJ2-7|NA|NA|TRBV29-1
CSVVGTLTYEQYF
TGCAGCGTTGTTGGTACACTAACCTACGAGCAGTACTTC
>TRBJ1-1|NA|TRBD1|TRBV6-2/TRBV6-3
CASRADRGQMNTEAFF
TGTGCCAGCAGGGCAGACAGGGGGCAGATGAACACTGAAGCTTTCTTT
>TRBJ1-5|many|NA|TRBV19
CASSIRSQPQHF
TGTGCCAGTAGTATACGCAGTCAGCCCCAGCATTTT
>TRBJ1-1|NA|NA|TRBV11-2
CTSSGQGWTAFF
TGTACCAGCAGCGGGCAGGGGTGGACTGCCTTCTTT